This T cell receptor (beta chain) was recovered during a study of blood T cell repertoires in COVID-19. Study-wide background: Acute and convalescent COVID-19 samples came from the United States, Italy and Spain. PBMCs, B-cell-depleted T cells, or T cells provided the cDNA or gDNA that made up the material.

In the original workflow: Reference gene primer amplification yielded estimated nucleated cell counts. Using immunoSEQ multiplex PCR, the repertoire was profiled, and TCRdb retains in-frame clones only, with some absent. D and trimming were read from the DNA, whereas the V and J calls and clone size are those reported in that table. In the table there are 260,000 or so clones, over 75% of which are singletons. Sequences were obtained from peripheral blood. The receptor comes from a human donor in a cohort sampled during active COVID-19.

The CDR3 loop reads CASSLGQGRGYTF. CDR3 nucleotide sequence: TGTGCCAGCAGCCTCGGACAGGGCCGGGGCTACACCTTC. This chain connects TRBV3-1 (or the pseudogene TRBV3-2) to TRBJ1-2; TRBD1 aligns across 8 bases. Germline V gene sequence: CDR1 LGHDT, CDR2 YNNKEL (reference sequence). CDR3 size: 13 residues. J gave up 8 bases and V 4 bases, and 6 bases lay outside the gene matches.